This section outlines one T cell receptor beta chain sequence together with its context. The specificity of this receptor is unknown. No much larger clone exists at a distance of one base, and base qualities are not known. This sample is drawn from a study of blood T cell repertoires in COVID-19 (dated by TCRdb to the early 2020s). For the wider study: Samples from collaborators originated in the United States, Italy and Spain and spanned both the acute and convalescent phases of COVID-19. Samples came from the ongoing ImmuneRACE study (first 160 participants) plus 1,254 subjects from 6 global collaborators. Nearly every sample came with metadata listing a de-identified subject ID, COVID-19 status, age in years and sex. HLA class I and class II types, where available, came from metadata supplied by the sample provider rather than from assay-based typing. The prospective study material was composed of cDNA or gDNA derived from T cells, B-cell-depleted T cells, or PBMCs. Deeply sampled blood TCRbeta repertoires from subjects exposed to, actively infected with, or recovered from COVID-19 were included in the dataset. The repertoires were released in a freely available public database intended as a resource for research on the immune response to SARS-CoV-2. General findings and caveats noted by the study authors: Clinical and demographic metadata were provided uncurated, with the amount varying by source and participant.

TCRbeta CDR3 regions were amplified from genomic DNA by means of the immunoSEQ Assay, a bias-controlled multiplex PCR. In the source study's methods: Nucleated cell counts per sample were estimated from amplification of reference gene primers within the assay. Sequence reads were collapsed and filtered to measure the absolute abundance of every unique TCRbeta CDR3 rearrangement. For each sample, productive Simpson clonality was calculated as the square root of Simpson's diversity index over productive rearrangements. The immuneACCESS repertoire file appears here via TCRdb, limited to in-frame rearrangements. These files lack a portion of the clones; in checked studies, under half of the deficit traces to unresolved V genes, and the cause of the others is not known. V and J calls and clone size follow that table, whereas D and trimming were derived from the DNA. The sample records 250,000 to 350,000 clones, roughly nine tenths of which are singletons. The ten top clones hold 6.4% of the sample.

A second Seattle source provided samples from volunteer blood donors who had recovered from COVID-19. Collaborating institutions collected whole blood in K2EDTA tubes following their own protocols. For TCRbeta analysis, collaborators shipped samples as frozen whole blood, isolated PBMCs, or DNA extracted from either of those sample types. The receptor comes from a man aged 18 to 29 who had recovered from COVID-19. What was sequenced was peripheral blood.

The nucleotides are TGTGCCAGCAGCCGAATGGGGGCCACAGATACGCAGTATTTT. It translates as CASSRMGATDTQYF. The rearrangement combines TRBV7-3 with TRBJ2-3; the best D guess is TRBD1, with 6 bases matching. CDR1 and CDR2 (SGHTA, FQGTGA) derive from the germline V gene. Counted from cysteine to phenylalanine, this CDR3 has 14 amino acids. The only DNA kept is the CDR3, 42 bases in frame from the first base. Relative to germline, V is 5 bases shorter and J is 2 bases shorter, with 11 bases between their ends.